This T cell receptor (beta chain) was captured in a study of regulatory T cells in long-lasting Graves disease. Trimming removed 4 bases at V and 4 bases at J, with 17 bases between. CDR1 is SGHRS, CDR2 YFSETQ, per germline. CDR3 length equals 15 residues. Broader study findings: TRBV28 was favored in persistent disease, as were TRBJ1-2 and TRBJ2-5.

The sample's time point: newly diagnosed GD, antithyroid drugs for less than 3 months. After RNA was extracted from PBMCs, the TCR library was made from it. This clonotype has a count of ten or more. The antigen remains undetermined. TCR beta libraries were built with iRepertoire HTBI primers and Arm-PCR of CDR3 regions. TCRdb used MiXCR to reprocess the multiplex PCR reads, holding one entry per CDR3 protein. The sample includes approximately 390,000 distinct CDR3 sequences, around 15% of them seen just once. In addition, the sample was reused for a study of T cells in Graves' hyperthyroidism and ophthalmopathy. As that study records: Most expanded thyroid clonotypes above 0.001 also appeared in blood.

The TCR originated in a young woman with Graves disease. The sample in question was peripheral blood mononuclear cells (PBMCs), obtained at new diagnosis, from a patient treated with antithyroid drugs. V is TRBV5-1 and J is TRBJ1-1, with D tentatively TRBD1 (5 bases). The CDR3 region is CASSGQPTGGTEAFF. CDR3 coding DNA: TGCGCCAGCAGCGGTCAACCCACGGGGGGCACTGAAGCTTTCTTT. Full variable domain (rest looked up from reference TRBV5-1 and TRBJ1-1): KAGVTQTPRYLIKTRGQQVTLSCSPISGHRSVSWYQQTPGQGLQFLFEYFSETQRNKGNFPGRFSGRQFSNSRSEMNVSTLELGDSALYLCASSGQPTGGTEAFFGQGTRLTVV.